These 7 T cell receptor beta chains were all obtained from the same sample, sequenced in a study of T cell changes during pregnancy in multiple sclerosis. Clones were read by immunoSEQ multiplex PCR, and TCRdb kept only the in-frame ones, dropping some. This table holds around 57,000 clones, 90% to 95% found once. This specimen consisted of peripheral blood, obtained in the third trimester of pregnancy. The receptor set was obtained from a female donor in good health, enrolled as a control in a pregnancy study.

This chain joins TRBV5-4 and TRBJ2-5; a weak D match, TRBD1 (6 bases). The CDR3 has 14 amino acids. Trimming stripped 0 bases from V and 5 bases from J, with 11 bases between. The V gene's germline CDR1 is SGHNT and CDR2 YYREEE (reference sequence). The chain's CDR3 is CASSLVSQGETQYF. For the CDR3, the DNA is TGTGCCAGCAGCTTGGTCTCCCAGGGGGAGACCCAGTACTTC.

The chain has TRBV6-1 and TRBJ1-4; no clear D gene. The V gene lost 7 bases and the J gene lost 4 bases, with 13 bases spanning the gap. Germline V gives CDR1 MNHNS, CDR2 SASEGT. The CDR3 totals 14 residues. CDR3 coding DNA: TGTGCCAGCACCCCACCGGGATTTAATGAAAAACTGTTTTTT. This codes for CASTPPGFNEKLFF.

The chain employs TRBV7-9 and TRBJ2-5, with D possibly TRBD1 on 5 matching bases. Germline loops: CDR1 SEHNR, CDR2 FQNEAQ (reference sequence). V gave up 3 bases and J gave up 4 bases, with 15 bases separating them. The CDR3 is made up of 15 amino acids. The CDR3 is CASSFGAVGSETQYF. For the CDR3, the DNA is TGTGCCAGCAGCTTTGGGGCCGTAGGTTCAGAGACCCAGTACTTC.

The V call is TRBV5-1, the J call TRBJ2-7; D not resolved. The V gene's germline CDR1 is SGHRS and CDR2 YFSETQ. Trimming shortened V by 2 bases and J by 0 bases, and 9 bases separated the two germline ends. The CDR3 totals 14 residues. CDR3 region: CASSFRPASYEQYF. CDR3 coding DNA: TGCGCCAGCAGCTTCAGGCCCGCCTCCTACGAGCAGTACTTC.

About this clone itself: The same CDR3 is also encoded by other DNA sequences in this sample. CDR3 bases: TGTGCCAGCAGCGTGGGGGGGGCGACTGAAGCTTTCTTT. Translating gives CASSVGGATEAFF. The chain links TRBV9 to TRBJ1-1; TRBD1 might be the D (6 bases). The CDR3 spans 13 residues. Germline V gene data show CDR1 as SGDLS and CDR2 as YYNGEE. V dropped 2 bases and J dropped 5 bases, with 10 bases sitting between them. The full variable domain, completed using reference TRBV9 and TRBJ1-1, is DSGVTQTPKHLITATGQRVTLRCSPRSGDLSVYWYQQSLDQGLQFLIQYYNGEERAKGNILERFSAQQFPDLHSELNLSSLELGDSALYFCASSVGGATEAFFGQGTRLTVV.

J is TRBJ1-4 and V is TRBV11-2; possible D gene TRBD1, 5 bases. The CDR3 has 16 residues. The V gene lost 5 bases and the J gene lost 7 bases, with 20 bases spanning the gap. The V gene's germline CDR1 is SGHAT and CDR2 FQNNGV. The DNA for the CDR3 is TGTGCCAGCAGCCCCGAGTGGGTAGGGGTCGGTGAAAAACTGTTTTTT. It translates to CASSPEWVGVGEKLFF.

This sequence joins TRBV5-4 and TRBJ1-2; no clear D. This CDR3 comprises 13 residues. Deletions cut 7 bases from V and 4 bases from J, with 14 bases between. CDR1 SGHNT and CDR2 YYREEE come from the germline V gene (reference sequence). The CDR3 is CASRNIIFYGYTF. In DNA form, the CDR3 reads TGTGCCAGCCGTAATATAATTTTCTATGGCTACACCTTC.